This entry concerns a single T cell receptor (beta chain). Its antigen is not identified. CDR1 is LGHNA and CDR2 is YSLEER in the germline V gene. V lost 1 base and J 4 bases, leaving 7 bases between the germline ends. The length of the CDR3 is 13 residues. Clones were read by immunoSEQ multiplex PCR, and TCRdb kept only the in-frame ones, dropping some. Its clone listing holds over 120,000 clones. This record belongs to a study of T cell responses to AZD1222 COVID-19 vaccine. The study's findings and limits: Baseline seropositives among AZD1222 recipients totaled only five to seven. A mostly white British donor set with more females was recruited, and clonal diversity was possibly underestimated. Spike was spanned by vaccine-associated CD4 TCRs, which were dominant at 160-218 and 743-854. Breadth and depth of Spike-specific TCRs rose after two AZD1222 doses.

The sample comprised peripheral blood. The chain is built from TRBV4-3 and TRBJ1-2; D gene unclear. This receptor was obtained from an adult in good health. This CDR3 reads CASSQGGSYGYTF. CDR3 nucleotide sequence: TGCGCCAGCAGCCAAGGAGGGTCCTATGGCTACACCTTC.